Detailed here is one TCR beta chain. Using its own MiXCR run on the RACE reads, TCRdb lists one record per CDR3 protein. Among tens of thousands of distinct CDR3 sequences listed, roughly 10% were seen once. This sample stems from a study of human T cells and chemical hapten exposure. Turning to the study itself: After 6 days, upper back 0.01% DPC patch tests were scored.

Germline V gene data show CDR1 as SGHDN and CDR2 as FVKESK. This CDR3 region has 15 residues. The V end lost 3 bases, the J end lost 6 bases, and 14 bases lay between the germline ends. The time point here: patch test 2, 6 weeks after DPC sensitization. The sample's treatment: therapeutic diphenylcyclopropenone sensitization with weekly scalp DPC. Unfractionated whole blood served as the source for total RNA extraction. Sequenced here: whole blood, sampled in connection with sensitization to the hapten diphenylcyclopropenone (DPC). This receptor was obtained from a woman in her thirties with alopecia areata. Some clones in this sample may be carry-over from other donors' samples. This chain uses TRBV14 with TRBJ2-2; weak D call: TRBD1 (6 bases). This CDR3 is CASSQAAQGSGELFF. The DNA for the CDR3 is TGTGCCAGCAGCCAGGCCGCGCAGGGGTCCGGGGAGCTGTTTTTT.